The clone carrying this TCR beta chain was recorded at least ten times. Using a J-beta primer mix together with a sample-barcoded 5' primer, a second PCR was run for roughly 6 to 11 cycles. Each CDR3 protein gets one entry after TCRdb re-called the 5' RACE reads with MiXCR. The sample shows over 550,000 distinct CDR3 sequences, approximately 30% of them seen only once. The sample comes from a study of blood T cells in healthy people across ages. This TCR was sampled from an elderly woman in good health. Material for sequencing was blood.

Here the CDR3 DNA reads TGCAGTGCTAGCCTTGGGGATACGCAGTATTTT. Its translation: CSASLGDTQYF. This chain uses TRBV20-1 with TRBJ2-3; D is unresolved. CDR1 and CDR2 from the germline V gene are DFQATT and SNEGSKA (reference sequence). The CDR3 loop spans 11 amino acids. V was clipped by 3 bases and J by 6 bases, with 7 bases between them.